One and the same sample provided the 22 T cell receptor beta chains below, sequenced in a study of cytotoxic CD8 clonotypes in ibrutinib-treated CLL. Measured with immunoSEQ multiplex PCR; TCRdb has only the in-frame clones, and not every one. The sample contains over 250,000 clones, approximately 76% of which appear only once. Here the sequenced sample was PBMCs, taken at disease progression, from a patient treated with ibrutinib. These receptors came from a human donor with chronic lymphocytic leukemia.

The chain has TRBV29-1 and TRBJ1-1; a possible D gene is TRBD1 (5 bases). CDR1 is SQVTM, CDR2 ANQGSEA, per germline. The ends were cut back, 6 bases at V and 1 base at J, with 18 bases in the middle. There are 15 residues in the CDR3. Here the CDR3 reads CSVGRRTTTNTEAFF. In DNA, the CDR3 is TGCAGCGTGGGCCGACGGACAACAACGAACACTGAAGCTTTCTTT. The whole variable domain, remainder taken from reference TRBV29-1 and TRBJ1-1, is SAVISQKPSRDICQRGTSLTIQCQVDSQVTMMFWYRQQPGQSLTLIATANQGSEATYESGFVIDKFPISRPNLTFSTLTVSNMSPEDSSIYLCSVGRRTTTNTEAFFGQGTRLTVV.

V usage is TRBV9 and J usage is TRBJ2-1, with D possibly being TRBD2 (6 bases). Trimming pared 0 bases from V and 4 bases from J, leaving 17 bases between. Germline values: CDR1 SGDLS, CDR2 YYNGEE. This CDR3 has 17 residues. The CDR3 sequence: CASSVDLLGGRYNEQFF. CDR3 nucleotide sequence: TGTGCCAGCAGCGTAGATCTGCTGGGGGGAAGGTACAATGAGCAGTTCTTC.

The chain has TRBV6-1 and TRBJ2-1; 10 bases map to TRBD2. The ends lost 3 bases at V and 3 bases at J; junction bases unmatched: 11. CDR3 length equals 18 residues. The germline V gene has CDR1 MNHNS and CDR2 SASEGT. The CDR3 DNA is TGTGCCAGCAGTGACAGCGGGGGGGCCCCGGGGAGCTACAATGAGCAGTTCTTC. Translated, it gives CASSDSGGAPGSYNEQFF.

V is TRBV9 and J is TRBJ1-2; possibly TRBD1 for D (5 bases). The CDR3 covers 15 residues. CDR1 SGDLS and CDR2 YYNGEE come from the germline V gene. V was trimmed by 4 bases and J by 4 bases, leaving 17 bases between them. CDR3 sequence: CASSTRAHGGYGYTF. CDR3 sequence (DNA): TGTGCCAGCAGCACTCGCGCTCATGGGGGCTATGGCTACACCTTC.

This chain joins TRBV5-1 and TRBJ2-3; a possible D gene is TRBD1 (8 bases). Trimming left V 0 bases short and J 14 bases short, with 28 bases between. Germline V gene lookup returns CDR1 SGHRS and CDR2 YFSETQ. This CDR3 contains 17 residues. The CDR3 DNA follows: TGCGCCAGCAGCTTGGGGCCAGGGGGCGGCCTTGCGGGAGATTGGTATTTT. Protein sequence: CASSLGPGGGLAGDWYF.

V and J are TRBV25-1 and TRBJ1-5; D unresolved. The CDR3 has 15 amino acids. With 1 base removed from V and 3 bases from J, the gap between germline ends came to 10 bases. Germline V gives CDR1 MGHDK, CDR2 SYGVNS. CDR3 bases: TGTGCCAGCAGTGAATTAGAGGGCCACAATCAGCCCCAGCATTTT. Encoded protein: CASSELEGHNQPQHF.

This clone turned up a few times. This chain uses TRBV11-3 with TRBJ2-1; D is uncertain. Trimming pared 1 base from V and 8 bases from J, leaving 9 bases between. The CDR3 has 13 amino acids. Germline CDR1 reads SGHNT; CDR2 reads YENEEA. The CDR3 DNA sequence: TGTGCCAGCAGCTTAGCTTGGTCGGATGAGCAGTTCTTC. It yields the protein CASSLAWSDEQFF.

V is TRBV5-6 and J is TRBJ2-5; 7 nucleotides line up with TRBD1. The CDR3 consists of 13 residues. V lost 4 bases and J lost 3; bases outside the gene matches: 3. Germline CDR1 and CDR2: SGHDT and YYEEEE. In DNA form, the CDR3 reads TGTGCCAGCAGCCCGGGACAGAAAGAGACCCAGTACTTC. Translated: CASSPGQKETQYF.

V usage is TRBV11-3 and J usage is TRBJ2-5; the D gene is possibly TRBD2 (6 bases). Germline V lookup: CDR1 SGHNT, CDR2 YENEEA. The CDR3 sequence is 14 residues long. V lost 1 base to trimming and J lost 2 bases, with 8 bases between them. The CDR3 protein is CASSLVAEQETQYF. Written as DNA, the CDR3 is TGTGCCAGCAGCTTAGTAGCGGAACAAGAGACCCAGTACTTC.

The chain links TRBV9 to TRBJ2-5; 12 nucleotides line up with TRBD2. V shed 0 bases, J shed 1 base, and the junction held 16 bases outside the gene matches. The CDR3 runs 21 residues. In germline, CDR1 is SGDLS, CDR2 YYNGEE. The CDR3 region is CASSVGPGPRLAGAFQETQYF. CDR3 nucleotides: TGTGCCAGCAGCGTAGGCCCAGGACCCCGACTAGCGGGGGCCTTCCAAGAGACCCAGTACTTC.

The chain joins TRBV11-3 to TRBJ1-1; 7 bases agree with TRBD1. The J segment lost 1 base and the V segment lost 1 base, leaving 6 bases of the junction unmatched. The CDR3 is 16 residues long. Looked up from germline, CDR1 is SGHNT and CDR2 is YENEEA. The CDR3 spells CASSLGEGARNTEAFF. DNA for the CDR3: TGTGCCAGCAGCTTAGGGGAGGGGGCGCGGAACACTGAAGCTTTCTTT.

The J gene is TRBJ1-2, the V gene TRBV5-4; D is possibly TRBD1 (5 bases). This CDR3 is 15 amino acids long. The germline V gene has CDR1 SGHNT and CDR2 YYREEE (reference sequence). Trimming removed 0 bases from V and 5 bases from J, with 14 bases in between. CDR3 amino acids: CASSLEGVYGYGYTF. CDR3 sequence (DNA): TGTGCCAGCAGCTTGGAAGGGGTCTATGGGTATGGCTACACCTTC.

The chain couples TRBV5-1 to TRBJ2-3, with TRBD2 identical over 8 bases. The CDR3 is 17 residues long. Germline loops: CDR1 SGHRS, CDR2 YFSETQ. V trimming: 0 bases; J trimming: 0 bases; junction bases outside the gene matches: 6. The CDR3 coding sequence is TGCGCCAGCAGCTTGGATCTAGCGGGTATTAGCACAGATACGCAGTATTTT. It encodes CASSLDLAGISTDTQYF.

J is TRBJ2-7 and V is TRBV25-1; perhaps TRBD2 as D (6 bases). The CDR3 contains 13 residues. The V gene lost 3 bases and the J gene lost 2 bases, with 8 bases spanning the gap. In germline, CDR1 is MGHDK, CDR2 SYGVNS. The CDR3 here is CASSEGGTYEQYF. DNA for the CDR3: TGTGCCAGCAGTGAGGGGGGTACCTACGAGCAGTACTTC.

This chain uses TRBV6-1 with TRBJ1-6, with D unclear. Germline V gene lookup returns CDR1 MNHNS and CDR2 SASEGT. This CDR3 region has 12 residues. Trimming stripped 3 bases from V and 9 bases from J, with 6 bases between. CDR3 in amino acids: CASSDRLSPLHF. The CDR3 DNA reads TGTGCCAGCAGTGACAGGCTTTCACCCCTCCACTTT.

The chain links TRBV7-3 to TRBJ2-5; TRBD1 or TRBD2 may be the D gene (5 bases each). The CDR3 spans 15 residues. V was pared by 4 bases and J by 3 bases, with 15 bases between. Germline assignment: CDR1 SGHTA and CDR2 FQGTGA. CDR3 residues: CASSSTGGQKETQYF. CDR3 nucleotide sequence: TGTGCCAGCAGCTCCACAGGAGGCCAGAAAGAGACCCAGTACTTC.

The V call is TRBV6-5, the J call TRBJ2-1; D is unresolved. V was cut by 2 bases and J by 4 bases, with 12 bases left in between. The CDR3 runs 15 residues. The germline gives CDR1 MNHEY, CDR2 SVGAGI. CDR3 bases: TGTGCCAGCAGTTACCGTCAGAAACTATACAATGAGCAGTTCTTC. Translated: CASSYRQKLYNEQFF.

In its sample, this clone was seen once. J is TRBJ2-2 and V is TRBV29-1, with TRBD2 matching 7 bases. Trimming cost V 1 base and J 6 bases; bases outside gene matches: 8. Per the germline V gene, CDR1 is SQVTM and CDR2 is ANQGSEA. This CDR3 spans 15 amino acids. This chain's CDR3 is CSVEGEGFGSGELFF. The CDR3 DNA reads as TGCAGCGTTGAAGGGGAGGGGTTCGGTTCCGGGGAGCTGTTTTTT.

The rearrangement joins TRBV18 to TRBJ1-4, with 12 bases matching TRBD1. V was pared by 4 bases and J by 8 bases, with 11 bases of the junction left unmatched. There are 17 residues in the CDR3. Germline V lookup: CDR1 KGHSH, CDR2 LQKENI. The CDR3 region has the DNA TGTGCCAGCTCACGGGGGACAGGGGGCCCTTCTGGAGAAAAACTGTTTTTT. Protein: CASSRGTGGPSGEKLFF. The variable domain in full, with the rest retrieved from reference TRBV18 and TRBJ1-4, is NAGVMQNPRHLVRRRGQEARLRCSPMKGHSHVYWYRQLPEEGLKFMVYLQKENIIDESGMPKERFSAEFPKEGPSILRIQQVVRGDSAAYFCASSRGTGGPSGEKLFFGSGTQLSVL.

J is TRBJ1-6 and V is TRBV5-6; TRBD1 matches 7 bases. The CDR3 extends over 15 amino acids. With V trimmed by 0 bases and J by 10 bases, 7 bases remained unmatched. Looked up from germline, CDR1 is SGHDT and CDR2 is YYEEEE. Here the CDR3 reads CASSLADRVVSPLHF. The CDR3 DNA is TGTGCCAGCAGCTTGGCCGACAGGGTGGTCTCACCCCTCCACTTT.

The CDR3 spells CSVTAGISYEQYF. The CDR3 nucleotides read TGCAGCGTTACAGCGGGGATCTCCTACGAGCAGTACTTC. The rearrangement uses TRBV29-1 and TRBJ2-7; TRBD2 matches at 7 bases. The germline gives CDR1 SQVTM, CDR2 ANQGSEA. V lost 5 bases, J lost 0 bases, and 4 bases stayed unmatched. The CDR3 totals 13 residues.

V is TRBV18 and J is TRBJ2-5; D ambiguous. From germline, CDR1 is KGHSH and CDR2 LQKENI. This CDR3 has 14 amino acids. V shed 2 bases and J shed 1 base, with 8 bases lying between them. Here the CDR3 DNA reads TGTGCCAGCTCACCAATGGCTCTCCAAGAGACCCAGTACTTC. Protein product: CASSPMALQETQYF.